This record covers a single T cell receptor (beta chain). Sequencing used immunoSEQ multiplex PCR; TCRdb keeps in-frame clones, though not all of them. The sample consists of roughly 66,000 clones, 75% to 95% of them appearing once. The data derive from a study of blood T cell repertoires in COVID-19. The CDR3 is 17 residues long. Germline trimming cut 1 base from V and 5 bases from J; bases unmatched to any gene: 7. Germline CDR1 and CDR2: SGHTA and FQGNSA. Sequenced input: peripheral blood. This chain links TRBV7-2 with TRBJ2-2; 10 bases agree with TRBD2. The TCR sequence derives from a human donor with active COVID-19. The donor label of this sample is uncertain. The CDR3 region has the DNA TGTGCCAGCAGCTTAGTATATGAGCGGGAGGGAACCGGGGAGCTGTTTTTT. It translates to CASSLVYEREGTGELFF.